This TCR beta chain was documented in a study of T-cell memory formation after mild COVID-19. Broader study findings: Some responding clones appeared in pre-infection memory, suggesting cross-reactive memory joined. Contracting clones from day 15 to 85 showed balanced CD4/CD8; later expanders favored CD4+.

This clonotype was counted at least ten times. The antigen is not known. Via MiXCR, TCRdb re-called the 5' RACE reads, giving one row per CDR3 protein. The sample carries 450,000 to 700,000 distinct CDR3 sequences, roughly 18% recorded once. Trimming removed 8 bases at V and 0 bases at J, with 20 bases between. Germline CDR1 MNHEY, CDR2 SVGAGI. CDR3 length equals 16 residues. V gene TRBV6-5 combines with J gene TRBJ2-7, with D unclear. Sequenced sample: PBMCs or a T cell subset sorted from them (not recorded which). The sequence came from an adult woman who had mild COVID-19 (a few samples of this study predate the infection). Cell type and time point are not known. The CDR3 spells CASRRASLQSSYEQYF. Here the CDR3 DNA reads TGTGCCAGCCGACGGGCTTCCTTACAAAGCTCCTACGAGCAGTACTTC.